The subject of this entry is one TCR beta chain. The antigen remains undetermined. Germline V lookup: CDR1 MGHDK, CDR2 SYGVNS. This CDR3 spans 12 amino acids. Trimming stripped 8 bases from V and 9 bases from J, with 13 bases between. The sample is drawn from a study of CD8 T cells in ankylosing spondylitis. Study-level results: Several highly homologous variants made up a TCR beta motif, and this motif appeared characteristic of ankylosing spondylitis blood.

TCRdb reprocessed the 5' RACE reads via MiXCR and lists one record per CDR3 protein. Seen here are about 340,000 distinct CDR3 sequences, 8% observed once, and the top ten hold approximately 15%. What was sequenced was blood, either unsorted or a sorted T cell fraction (not recorded which). The receptor was isolated from a male donor with ankylosing spondylitis. The chain combines TRBV25-1 with TRBJ2-2; D is perhaps TRBD1 or TRBD2 (5 bases each). The CDR3 spells CASQAGTWELFF. The CDR3 DNA follows: TGTGCCAGCCAAGCAGGGACGTGGGAGCTGTTTTTT. Full variable domain (missing parts from reference TRBV25-1 and TRBJ2-2): EADIYQTPRYLVIGTGKKITLECSQTMGHDKMYWYQQDPGMELHLIHYSYGVNSTEKGDLSSESTVSRIRTEHFPLTLESARPSHTSQYLCASQAGTWELFFGEGSRLTVL.